This T cell receptor beta chain was sequenced for a study of shared clonotypes between healthy human individuals. Broader study findings: Shared clonotypes across all four donors exceeded non-shared ones in generation probability. Measured sharing among donors was expected to vary with sequencing depth.

The ends were cut back, 7 bases at V and 4 bases at J, with 10 bases in the middle. This CDR3 has 11 amino acids. The germline V gene has CDR1 DFQATT and CDR2 SNEGSKA (reference sequence). This clone was picked up one time. What it binds is unknown. Clones were read by immunoSEQ multiplex PCR, and TCRdb kept only the in-frame ones, dropping some. The table lists roughly 1,100,000 clones, approximately 68% of them singletons. V is TRBV20-1 and J is TRBJ2-5; no reliable D call. The sequencing input was memory CD4+ T cells sorted from blood. Subset in this sample: CD45RA-negative fraction. The source is a man aged 18 to 30 in good health. DNA of the CDR3: TGCAGTGGCACTGAAGTAGAGACCCAGTACTTC. Translated, it gives CSGTEVETQYF.